This TCR beta chain was sequenced in a study of patients and donors after allogeneic stem cell transplantation. MiXCR, run by TCRdb on the RT-PCR reads, gives a single entry per CDR3 protein. The sample yields about 960,000 distinct CDR3 sequences, roughly 18% seen once. This CDR3 region has 14 residues. In germline, CDR1 is DFQATT, CDR2 SNEGSKA (reference sequence). This clonotype was counted at least ten times. Its ends do not fully match the called genes, so a read error is possible. The chain uses TRBV20-1 and TRBJ1-1; TRBD1 is a possible D gene (6 bases). Sequencing was done on a sample of blood, either unsorted or a sorted T cell fraction (not recorded which). This receptor was taken from a human donor who was either an allogeneic HSCT recipient or a stem cell or donor lymphocyte infusion donor (not recorded which). It is not recorded whose cells these are; they may come from a transplant donor. The CDR3 region has the DNA TGCAGTGCTAGAAAGGACAGAATGAACACTGAAGCCTTCTTT. Its protein product is CSARKDRMNTEAFF.